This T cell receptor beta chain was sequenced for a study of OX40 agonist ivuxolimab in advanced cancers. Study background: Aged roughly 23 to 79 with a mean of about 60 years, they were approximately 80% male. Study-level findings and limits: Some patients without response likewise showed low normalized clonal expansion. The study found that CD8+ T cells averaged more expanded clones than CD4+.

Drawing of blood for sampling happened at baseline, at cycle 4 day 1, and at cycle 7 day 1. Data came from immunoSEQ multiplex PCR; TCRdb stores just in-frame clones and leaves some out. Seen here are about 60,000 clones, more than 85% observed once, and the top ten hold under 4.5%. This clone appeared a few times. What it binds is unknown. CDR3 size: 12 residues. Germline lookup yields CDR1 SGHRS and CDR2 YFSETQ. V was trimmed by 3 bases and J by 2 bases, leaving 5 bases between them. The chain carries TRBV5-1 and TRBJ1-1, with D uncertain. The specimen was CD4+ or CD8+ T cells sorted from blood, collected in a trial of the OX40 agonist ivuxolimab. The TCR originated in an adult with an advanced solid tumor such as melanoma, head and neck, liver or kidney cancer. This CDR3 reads CASSYGNTEAFF. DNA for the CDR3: TGCGCCAGCAGCTACGGAAACACTGAAGCTTTCTTT.